One and the same sample provided the 17 T cell receptor beta chains below, sequenced in a study of blood T cells in healthy people across ages. Combining a sample-barcoded 5' primer with a J-beta primer mix, a second PCR ran for roughly 6 to 12 cycles. TCRdb re-called the 5' RACE reads through MiXCR, storing one row per CDR3 protein. The data hold around 500,000 distinct CDR3 sequences, with roughly a quarter observed a single time. This sample was shared with a second study, whose subject was T cells of mothers and their children.

The specimen was blood. The receptors were sampled from a boy between 2 and 15 years old in good health.

The V and J genes are TRBV10-3 and TRBJ1-1; D is undetermined. CDR3 size: 16 residues. V was clipped by 0 bases and J by 0 bases, with 11 bases between them. Germline CDR1 reads ENHRY; CDR2 reads SYGVKD. The CDR3 nucleotides read TGTGCCATCAGTGAGTCGTCGGACTATATGAACACTGAAGCTTTCTTT. This sequence encodes CAISESSDYMNTEAFF.

The chain carries TRBV14 and TRBJ1-4; D is uncertain. V shed 0 bases and J shed 10 bases, with 15 bases lying between them. Germline CDR1 and CDR2: SGHDN and FVKESK. The length of the CDR3 is 15 residues. CDR3 sequence: CASSQDRGRVGKLFF. CDR3 sequence (DNA): TGTGCCAGCAGCCAAGATCGAGGGAGGGTAGGAAAACTGTTTTTT.

This rearrangement joins TRBV6-6 to TRBJ2-3; D might be TRBD2 (6 bases). Trimming removed 6 bases at V and 1 base at J, with 20 bases between. CDR1 and CDR2 from the germline V gene are MNHNY and SVGAGI (reference sequence). The CDR3 consists of 17 residues. For the CDR3, the DNA is TGTGCCAGCAGGTTTATCGGAGGGGAAGGTGGCACAGATACGCAGTATTTT. Translating gives CASRFIGGEGGTDTQYF.

The chain recombines TRBV10-3 with TRBJ2-1; TRBD2 agrees at 8 bases. The CDR3 is 16 residues long. Unmatched junction bases numbered 2, after V lost 0 bases and J lost 1 base. Germline lookup yields CDR1 ENHRY and CDR2 SYGVKD. The CDR3 loop reads CAISESPGGSYNEQFF. The DNA for the CDR3 is TGTGCCATCAGTGAGTCCCCGGGGGGGTCCTACAATGAGCAGTTCTTC.

The chain joins TRBV7-9 to TRBJ2-1, with D unclear. The CDR3 is 15 residues long. Germline V CDR1 and CDR2: SEHNR, FQNEAQ (reference sequence). V was trimmed by 2 bases and J by 4 bases, leaving 12 bases between them. As DNA, the CDR3 is TGTGCCAGCAGCTTAAGCATACGCCTATACAATGAGCAGTTCTTC. Its protein is CASSLSIRLYNEQFF.

Only a few counts were recorded for this clonotype. This chain joins TRBV27 and TRBJ2-7; D gene ambiguous. CDR3 length: 13 amino acids. V shed 3 bases and J shed 3 bases, with 9 bases lying between them. The germline V gene has CDR1 MNHEY and CDR2 SMNVEV (reference sequence). CDR3 sequence: CASSFAGVYEQYF. The CDR3 DNA is TGTGCCAGCAGTTTTGCAGGTGTCTACGAGCAGTACTTC.

V is TRBV12-3 or TRBV12-4 and J is TRBJ1-4, with 7 bases fitting TRBD1. This CDR3 contains 17 residues. V trimming: 1 base; J trimming: 0 bases; junction bases outside the gene matches: 5. In nucleotides, the CDR3 is TGTGCCAGCAGTTTAGGGGACAGCCGTGCAACTAATGAAAAACTGTTTTTT. The encoded protein is CASSLGDSRATNEKLFF.

The chain couples TRBV7-6 to TRBJ2-2; TRBD2 aligns across 8 bases. Germline CDR1 SGHVS, CDR2 FNYEAQ. The CDR3 spans 17 residues. The J segment lost 1 base and the V segment lost 6 bases, leaving 10 bases of the junction unmatched. The CDR3 nucleotides are TGTGCCAGCAGGCCAATTACGCTAGCGGGGAACACCGGGGAGCTGTTTTTT. Translation: CASRPITLAGNTGELFF.

This clonotype has only one observation. CDR3 in DNA: TGTGCCAGCAGTAGACAACGGACAGCGGAAGAAAAACTGTTTTTT. Translated, it gives CASSRQRTAEEKLFF. This chain connects TRBV27 to TRBJ1-4, with D perhaps matching TRBD1 (6 bases). Germline loops: CDR1 MNHEY, CDR2 SMNVEV (reference sequence). V lost 5 bases and J 8 bases, leaving 18 bases between the germline ends. The CDR3 covers 15 residues.

There are a few counts of this clonotype. The chain recombines TRBV15 with TRBJ1-5; the D gene is possibly TRBD1 (5 bases). Per the germline V gene, CDR1 is LNHNV and CDR2 is YYDKDF (reference sequence). There are 13 residues in the CDR3. The ends were cut back, 3 bases at V and 4 bases at J, with 7 bases in the middle. The CDR3 sequence: CATSRQGNQPQHF. The CDR3 DNA follows: TGTGCCACCAGCAGGCAGGGTAATCAGCCCCAGCATTTT.

This clonotype turned up a few times. The rearrangement joins TRBV7-9 to TRBJ2-5; 10 bases fit TRBD1. Germline CDR1 reads SEHNR; CDR2 reads FQNEAQ (reference sequence). The CDR3 covers 17 residues. Losses at the gene ends were 5 bases for V and 3 bases for J; bases not matched to a gene: 12. The CDR3 DNA reads TGTGCCAGCAGCAGTGGGTACTCCGGGACAGGGGAAGAGACCCAGTACTTC. This codes for CASSSGYSGTGEETQYF.

The V and J genes are TRBV11-2 and TRBJ1-1, with D perhaps TRBD1 (5 bases). Germline CDR1 reads SGHAT; CDR2 reads FQNNGV. The ends were cut back, 4 bases at V and 4 bases at J, with 10 bases in the middle. The CDR3 sequence is 13 residues long. The CDR3 loop is CASSWGLFTEAFF. CDR3 sequence (DNA): TGTGCCAGCAGCTGGGGACTTTTCACTGAAGCTTTCTTT.

This clonotype was seen more than once but under ten times. The chain combines TRBV7-9 with TRBJ2-1; 12 bases are a match to TRBD2. The J call may be wrong; the DNA end is better matched by TRBJ2-5. CDR1 SEHNR and CDR2 FQNEAQ come from the germline V gene (reference sequence). This CDR3 comprises 16 residues. The CDR3: CASSLTSGGTQGTQYF. As DNA, the CDR3 is TGTGCCAGCAGCCTGACTAGCGGGGGCACTCAGGGGACCCAGTACTTC.

The rearrangement uses TRBV12-3 or TRBV12-4 and TRBJ1-5; D may be TRBD1 (6 bases). This CDR3 is built from 14 residues. V was shortened by 3 bases and J by 4 bases, with 10 bases between the two germline ends. The chain's CDR3 is CASSFRGQNQPQHF. CDR3 coding DNA: TGTGCCAGCAGTTTCAGGGGCCAAAATCAGCCCCAGCATTTT.

This chain joins TRBV5-1 and TRBJ2-5, with 11 bases fitting TRBD2. This CDR3 region has 17 residues. The trim removed 1 base at V and 1 base at J, leaving 6 bases unmatched. The germline gives CDR1 SGHRS, CDR2 YFSETQ. This CDR3 reads CASSLLAGGSFQETQYF. The CDR3 coding sequence is TGCGCCAGCAGCTTGTTAGCGGGGGGGTCATTCCAAGAGACCCAGTACTTC. Full variable domain (outside the CDR3, taken from reference TRBV5-1 and TRBJ2-5): KAGVTQTPRYLIKTRGQQVTLSCSPISGHRSVSWYQQTPGQGLQFLFEYFSETQRNKGNFPGRFSGRQFSNSRSEMNVSTLELGDSALYLCASSLLAGGSFQETQYFGPGTRLLVL.

The CDR3 bases are TGTGCCAGCAGCTTTTATCATAGCGGGGGACGGGTGGAGACCCAGTACTTC. This codes for CASSFYHSGGRVETQYF. The chain couples TRBV7-8 to TRBJ2-5, with 9 bases aligning to TRBD2. The germline CDR1 and CDR2 sequences are SGHVS and FQNEAQ. With 3 bases clipped from V and 5 bases from J, the junction kept 13 bases outside the gene matches. The CDR3 is 17 amino acids.

This clonotype was seen only a few times. The V and J genes are TRBV29-1 and TRBJ2-7, with D maybe TRBD2 (5 bases). Trimming removed 7 bases from V and 4 bases from J, with 17 bases in between. CDR3 size: 13 residues. Per the germline V gene, CDR1 is SQVTM and CDR2 is ANQGSEA. The CDR3 here is CSAYHGDSYEQYF. The CDR3 DNA reads TGCAGCGCATACCACGGGGATTCTTACGAGCAGTACTTC.